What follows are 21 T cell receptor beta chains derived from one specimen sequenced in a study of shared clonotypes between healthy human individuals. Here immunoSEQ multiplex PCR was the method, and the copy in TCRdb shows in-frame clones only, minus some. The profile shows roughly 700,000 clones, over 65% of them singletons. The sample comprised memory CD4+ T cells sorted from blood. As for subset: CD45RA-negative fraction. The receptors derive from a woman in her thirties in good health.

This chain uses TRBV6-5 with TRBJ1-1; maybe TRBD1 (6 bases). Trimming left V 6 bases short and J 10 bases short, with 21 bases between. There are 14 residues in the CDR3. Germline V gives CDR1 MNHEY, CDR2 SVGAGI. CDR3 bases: TGTGCCAGCAGACGATCACCAGGGGCCCCGGGAGCTTTCTTT. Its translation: CASRRSPGAPGAFF.

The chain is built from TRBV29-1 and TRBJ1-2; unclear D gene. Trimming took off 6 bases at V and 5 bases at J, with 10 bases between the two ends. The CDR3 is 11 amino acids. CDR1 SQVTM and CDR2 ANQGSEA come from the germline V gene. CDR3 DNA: TGCAGCGTGTGGGTGGGGTATGGCTACACCTTC. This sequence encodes CSVWVGYGYTF.

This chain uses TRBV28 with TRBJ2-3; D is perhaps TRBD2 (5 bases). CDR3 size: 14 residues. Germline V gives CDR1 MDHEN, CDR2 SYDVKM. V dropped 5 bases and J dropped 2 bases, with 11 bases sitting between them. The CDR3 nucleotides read TGTGCCAGCAGTAAGGGAGATGACACAGATACGCAGTATTTT. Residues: CASSKGDDTDTQYF.

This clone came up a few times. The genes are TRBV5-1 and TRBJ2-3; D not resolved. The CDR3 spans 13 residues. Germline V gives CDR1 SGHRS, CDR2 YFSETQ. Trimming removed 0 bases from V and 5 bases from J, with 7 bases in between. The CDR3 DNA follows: TGCGCCAGCAGCTTGGCGCAGCTAGATACGCAGTATTTT. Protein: CASSLAQLDTQYF.

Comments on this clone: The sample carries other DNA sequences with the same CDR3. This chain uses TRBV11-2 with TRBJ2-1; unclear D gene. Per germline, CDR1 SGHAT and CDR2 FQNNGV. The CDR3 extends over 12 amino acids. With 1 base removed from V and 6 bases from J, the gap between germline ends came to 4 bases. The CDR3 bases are TGTGCCAGCAGCTTAGGTACCAATGAGCAGTTCTTC. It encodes CASSLGTNEQFF. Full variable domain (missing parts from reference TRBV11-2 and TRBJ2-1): EAGVAQSPRYKIIEKRQSVAFWCNPISGHATLYWYQQILGQGPKLLIQFQNNGVVDDSQLPKDRFSAERLKGVDSTLKIQPAKLEDSAVYLCASSLGTNEQFFGPGTRLTVL.

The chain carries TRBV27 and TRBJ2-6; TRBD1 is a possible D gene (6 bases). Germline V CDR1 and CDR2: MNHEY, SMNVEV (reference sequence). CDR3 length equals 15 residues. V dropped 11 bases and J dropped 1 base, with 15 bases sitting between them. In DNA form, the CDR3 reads TGTGCCGCAGGACCCAGGGGATCTGGGGCCAACGTCCTGACTTTC. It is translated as CAAGPRGSGANVLTF.

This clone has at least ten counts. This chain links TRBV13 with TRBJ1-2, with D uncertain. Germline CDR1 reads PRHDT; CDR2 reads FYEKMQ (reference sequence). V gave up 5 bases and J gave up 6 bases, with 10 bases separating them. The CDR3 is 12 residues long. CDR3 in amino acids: CASSLLRDGYTF. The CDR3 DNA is TGTGCCAGCAGCCTCCTCCGGGATGGCTACACCTTC.

Here the CDR3 DNA reads TGTGCCAGCAGCTTGAGCGGGAGTGCCGGGGAGCTGTTTTTT. Its translation: CASSLSGSAGELFF. This chain connects TRBV5-4 to TRBJ2-2, with TRBD2 matching 8 bases. Germline lookup yields CDR1 SGHNT and CDR2 YYREEE (reference sequence). Trimming removed 1 base from V and 6 bases from J; junction bases left unmatched: 2. CDR3 size: 14 residues.

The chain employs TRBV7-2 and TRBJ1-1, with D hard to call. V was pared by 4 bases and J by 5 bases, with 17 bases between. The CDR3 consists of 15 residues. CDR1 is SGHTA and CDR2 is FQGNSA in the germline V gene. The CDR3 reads CASSSTLGGLTEAFF. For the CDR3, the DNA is TGTGCCAGCAGCTCCACCTTGGGTGGGTTAACTGAAGCTTTCTTT.

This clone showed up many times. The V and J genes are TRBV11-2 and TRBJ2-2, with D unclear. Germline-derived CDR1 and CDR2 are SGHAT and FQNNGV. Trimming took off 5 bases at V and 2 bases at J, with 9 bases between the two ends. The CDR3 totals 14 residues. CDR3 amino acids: CASSGHYNTGELFF. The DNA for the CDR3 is TGTGCCAGCAGCGGGCACTATAACACCGGGGAGCTGTTTTTT.

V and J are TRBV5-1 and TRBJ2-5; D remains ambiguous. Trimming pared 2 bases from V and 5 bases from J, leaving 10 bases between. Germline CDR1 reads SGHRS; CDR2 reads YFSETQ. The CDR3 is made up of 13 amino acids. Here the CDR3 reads CASSLMAAETQYF. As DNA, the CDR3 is TGCGCCAGCAGCTTAATGGCTGCGGAGACCCAGTACTTC.

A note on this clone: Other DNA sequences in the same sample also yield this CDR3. The CDR3, as DNA: TGTGCCAGCAGTCAAACCACAGGGAACTATGGCTACACCTTC. Translated, it gives CASSQTTGNYGYTF. The chain combines TRBV28 with TRBJ1-2, with TRBD1 as a possible D gene (6 bases). From germline, CDR1 is MDHEN and CDR2 SYDVKM. V was shortened by 5 bases and J by 2 bases, with 12 bases between the two germline ends. The CDR3 spans 14 residues.

The CDR3 bases are TGTGCCAGCAGTTGGGGACTAGCGGGAGCCCACGAGCAGTACTTC. This translates into CASSWGLAGAHEQYF. The rearrangement joins TRBV28 to TRBJ2-7, with TRBD2 matching over 14 bases. The length of the CDR3 is 15 residues. Germline lookup yields CDR1 MDHEN and CDR2 SYDVKM. The junction had 4 bases not matched to a gene; V was cut back by 4 bases and J by 5 bases. The full variable domain, its missing parts supplied by reference TRBV28 and TRBJ2-7, is DVKVTQSSRYLVKRTGEKVFLECVQDMDHENMFWYRQDPGLGLRLIYFSYDVKMKEKGDIPEGYSVSREKKERFSLILESASTNQTSMYLCASSWGLAGAHEQYFGPGTRLTVT.

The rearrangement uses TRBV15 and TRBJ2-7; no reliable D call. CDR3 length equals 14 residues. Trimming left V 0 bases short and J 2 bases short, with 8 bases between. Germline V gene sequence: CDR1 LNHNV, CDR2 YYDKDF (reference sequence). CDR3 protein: CATSRDRRTYEQYF. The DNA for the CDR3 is TGTGCCACCAGCAGAGATCGCCGAACCTACGAGCAGTACTTC.

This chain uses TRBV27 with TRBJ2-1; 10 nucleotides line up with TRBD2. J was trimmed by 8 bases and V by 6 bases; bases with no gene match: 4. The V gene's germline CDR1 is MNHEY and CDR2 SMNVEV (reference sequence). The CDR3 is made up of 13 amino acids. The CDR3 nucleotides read TGTGCCAGCAGAGGACTAGCGGCGGATGAGCAGTTCTTC. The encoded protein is CASRGLAADEQFF.

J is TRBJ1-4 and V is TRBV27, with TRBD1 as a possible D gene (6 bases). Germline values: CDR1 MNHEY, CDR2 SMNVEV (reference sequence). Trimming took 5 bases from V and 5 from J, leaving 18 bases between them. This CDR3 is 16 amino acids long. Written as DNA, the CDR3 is TGTGCCAGCAGTCTGGGGGCGGGGAATACAAATGAAAAACTGTTTTTT. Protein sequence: CASSLGAGNTNEKLFF.

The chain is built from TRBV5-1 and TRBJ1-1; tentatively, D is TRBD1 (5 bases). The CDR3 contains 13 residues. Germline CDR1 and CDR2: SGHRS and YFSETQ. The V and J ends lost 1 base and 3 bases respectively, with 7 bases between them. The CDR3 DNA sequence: TGCGCCAGCAGCTTGAGCAGGGACACTGAAGCTTTCTTT. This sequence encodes CASSLSRDTEAFF.

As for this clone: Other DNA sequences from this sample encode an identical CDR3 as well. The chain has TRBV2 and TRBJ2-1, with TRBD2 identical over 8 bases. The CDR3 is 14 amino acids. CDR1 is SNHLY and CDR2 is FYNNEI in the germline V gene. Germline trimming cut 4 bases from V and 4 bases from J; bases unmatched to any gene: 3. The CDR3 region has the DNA TGTGCCAGCAGTGGCGGGAGGACTTACAATGAGCAGTTCTTC. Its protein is CASSGGRTYNEQFF.

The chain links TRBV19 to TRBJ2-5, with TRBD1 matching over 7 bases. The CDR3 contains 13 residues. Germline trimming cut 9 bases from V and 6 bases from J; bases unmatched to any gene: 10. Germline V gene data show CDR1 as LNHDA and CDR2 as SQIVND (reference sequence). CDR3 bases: TGTGCCAGCCAGACAGGGAAAGAGAAGACCCAGTACTTC. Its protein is CASQTGKEKTQYF.

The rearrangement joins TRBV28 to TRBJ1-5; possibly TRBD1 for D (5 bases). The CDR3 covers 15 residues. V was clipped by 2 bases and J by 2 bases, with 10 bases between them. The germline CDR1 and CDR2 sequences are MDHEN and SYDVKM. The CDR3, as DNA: TGTGCCAGCAGTTTAGGGGCCTGGGGCAATCAGCCCCAGCATTTT. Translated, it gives CASSLGAWGNQPQHF.

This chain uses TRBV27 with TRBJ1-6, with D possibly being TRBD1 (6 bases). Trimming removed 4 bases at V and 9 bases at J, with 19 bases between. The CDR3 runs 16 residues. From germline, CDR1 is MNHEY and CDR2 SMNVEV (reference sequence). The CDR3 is CASSSAGGALGSPLHF. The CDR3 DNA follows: TGTGCCAGCAGTTCCGCGGGGGGCGCCTTGGGTTCACCCCTCCACTTT.